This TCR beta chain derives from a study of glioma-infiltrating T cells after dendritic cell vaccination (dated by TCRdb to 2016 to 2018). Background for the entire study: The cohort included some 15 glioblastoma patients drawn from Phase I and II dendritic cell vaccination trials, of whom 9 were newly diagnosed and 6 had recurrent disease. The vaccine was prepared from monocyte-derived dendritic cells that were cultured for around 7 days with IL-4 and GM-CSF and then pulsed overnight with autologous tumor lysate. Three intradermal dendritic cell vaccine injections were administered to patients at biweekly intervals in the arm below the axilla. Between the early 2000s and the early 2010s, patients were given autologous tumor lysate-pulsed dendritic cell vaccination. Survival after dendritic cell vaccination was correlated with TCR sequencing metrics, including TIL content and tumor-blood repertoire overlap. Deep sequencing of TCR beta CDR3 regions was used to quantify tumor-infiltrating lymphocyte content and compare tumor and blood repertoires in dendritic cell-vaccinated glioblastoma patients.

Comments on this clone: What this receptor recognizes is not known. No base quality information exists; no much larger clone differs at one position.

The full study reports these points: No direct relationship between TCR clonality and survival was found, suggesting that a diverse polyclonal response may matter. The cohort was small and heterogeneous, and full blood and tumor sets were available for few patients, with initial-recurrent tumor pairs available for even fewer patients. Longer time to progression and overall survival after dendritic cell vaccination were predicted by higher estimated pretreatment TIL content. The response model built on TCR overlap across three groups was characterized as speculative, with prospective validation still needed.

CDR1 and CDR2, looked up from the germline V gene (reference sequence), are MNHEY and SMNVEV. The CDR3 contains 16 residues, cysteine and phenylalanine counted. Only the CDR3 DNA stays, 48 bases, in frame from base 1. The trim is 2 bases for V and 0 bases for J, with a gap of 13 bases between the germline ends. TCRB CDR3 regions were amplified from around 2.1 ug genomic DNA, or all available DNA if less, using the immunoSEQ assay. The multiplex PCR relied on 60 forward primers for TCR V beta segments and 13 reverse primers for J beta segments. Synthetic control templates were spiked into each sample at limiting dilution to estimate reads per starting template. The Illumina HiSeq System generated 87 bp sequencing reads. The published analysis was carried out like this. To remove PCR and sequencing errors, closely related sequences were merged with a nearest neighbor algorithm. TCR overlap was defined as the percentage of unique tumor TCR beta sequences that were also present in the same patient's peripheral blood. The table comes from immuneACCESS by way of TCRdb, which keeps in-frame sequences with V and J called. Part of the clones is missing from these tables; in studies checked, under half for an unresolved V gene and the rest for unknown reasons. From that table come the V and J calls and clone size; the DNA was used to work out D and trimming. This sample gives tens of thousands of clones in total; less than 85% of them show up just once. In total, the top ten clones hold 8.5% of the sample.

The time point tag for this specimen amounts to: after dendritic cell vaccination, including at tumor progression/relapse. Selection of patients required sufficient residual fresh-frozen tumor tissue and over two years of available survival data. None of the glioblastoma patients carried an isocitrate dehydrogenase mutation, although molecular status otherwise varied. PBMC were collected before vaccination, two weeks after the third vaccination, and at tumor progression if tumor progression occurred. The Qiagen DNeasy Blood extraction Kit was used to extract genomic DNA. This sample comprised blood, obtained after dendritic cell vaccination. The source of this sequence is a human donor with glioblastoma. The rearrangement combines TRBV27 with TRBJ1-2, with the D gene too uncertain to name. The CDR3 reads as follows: CASSLIGNLANYGYTF. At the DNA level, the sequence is TGTGCCAGCAGTTTAATCGGCAATCTAGCTAACTATGGCTACACCTTC.